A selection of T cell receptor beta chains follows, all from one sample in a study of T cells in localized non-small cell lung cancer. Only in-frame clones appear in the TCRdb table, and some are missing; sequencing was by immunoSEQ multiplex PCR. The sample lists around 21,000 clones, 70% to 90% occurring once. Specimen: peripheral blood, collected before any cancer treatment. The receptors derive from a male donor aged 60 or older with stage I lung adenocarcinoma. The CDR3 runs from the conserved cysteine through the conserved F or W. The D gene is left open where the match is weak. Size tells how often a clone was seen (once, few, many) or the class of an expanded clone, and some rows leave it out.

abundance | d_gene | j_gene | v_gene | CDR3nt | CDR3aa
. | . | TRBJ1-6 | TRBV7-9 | TGTGCCAGCAGCTTAATGGGGGCTAATTCACCCCTCCACTTT | CASSLMGANSPLHF
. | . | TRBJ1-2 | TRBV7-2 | TGTGCCAGCAGCTTAAGTAGTATGCTTAACTATGGCTACACCTTC | CASSLSSMLNYGYTF
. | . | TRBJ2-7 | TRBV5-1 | TGCGCCAGCAGCATGGCCAGTCTCTCCTACGAGCAGTACTTC | CASSMASLSYEQYF
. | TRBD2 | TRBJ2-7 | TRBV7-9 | TGTGCCAGCAGCTTTAGCGGGGGGACGTCCTACGAGCAGTACTTC | CASSFSGGTSYEQYF
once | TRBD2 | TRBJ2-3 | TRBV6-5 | TGTGCCAGCAGACCGGGACTAGCGTACACAGATACGCAGTATTTT | CASRPGLAYTDTQYF
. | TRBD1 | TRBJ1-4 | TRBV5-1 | TGCGCCAGCAGCTTGTTGGGGGACAGAACTAATGAAAAACTGTTTTTT | CASSLLGDRTNEKLFF
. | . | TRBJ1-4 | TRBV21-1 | TGTGCCAGCAGCAAAGTTTTCCTGGGGACTACTAATGAAAAACTGTTTTTT | CASSKVFLGTTNEKLFF
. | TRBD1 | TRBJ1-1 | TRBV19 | TGTGCCAGTAGTCCTGGGACAGGGAGGAACACTGAAGCTTTCTTT | CASSPGTGRNTEAFF
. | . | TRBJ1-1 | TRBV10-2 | TGCGCCAGTAGAACAGATTACAACACTGAAGCTTTCTTT | CASRTDYNTEAFF
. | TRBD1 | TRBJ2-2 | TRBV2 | TGTGTCAGCAGTGACCGACAGGGGGGAACCGGGGAGCTGTTTTTT | CVSSDRQGGTGELFF
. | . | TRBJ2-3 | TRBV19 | TGTGCCAGTATGCCCGGACGGCTAGCCTATTTAGATACGCAGTATTTT | CASMPGRLAYLDTQYF
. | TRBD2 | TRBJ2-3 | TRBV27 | TGTGCCAGCAGTTGGACTAGCGGGGGGACTGGTAAAGATACGCAGTATTTT | CASSWTSGGTGKDTQYF
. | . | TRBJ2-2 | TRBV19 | TGTGCCAGTAGTATCCCGCCTTTCAGATCGAACACCGGGGAGCTGTTTTTT | CASSIPPFRSNTGELFF
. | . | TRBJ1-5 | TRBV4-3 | TGCGCCAGCAGCCAAGTCTACGGGGGCAATCAGCCCCAGCATTTT | CASSQVYGGNQPQHF
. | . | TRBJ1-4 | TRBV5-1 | TGCGCCAGCAGTCCTAGGGGGGCGCCCCCAGAAAAACTGTTTTTT | CASSPRGAPPEKLFF
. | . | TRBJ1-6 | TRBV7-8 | TGTGCCAGCAGCTTAGGGTCGAGGGCGGGGAAAGGGACTCTTAATTCACCCCTCCACTTT | CASSLGSRAGKGTLNSPLHF
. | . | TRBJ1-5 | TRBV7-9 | TGTGCCAGCAGCTTAGGTTACAGTAGCAATCAGCCCCAGCATTTT | CASSLGYSSNQPQHF
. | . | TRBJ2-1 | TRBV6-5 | TGTGCCAGCAGATCGGTACCCGGGGATGAGCAGTTCTTC | CASRSVPGDEQFF
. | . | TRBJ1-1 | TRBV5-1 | TGCGCCAGCAGCCGCACCGTACAGGGGAACACTGAAGCTTTCTTT | CASSRTVQGNTEAFF
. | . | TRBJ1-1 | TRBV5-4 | TGTGCCAGCAGCTCCCGGACGGCTACCATCGCGAACACTGAAGCTTTCTTT | CASSSRTATIANTEAFF
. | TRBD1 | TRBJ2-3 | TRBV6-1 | TGTGCCAGCAGTGACGGATACAGGGGAAGGGGTACAGATACGCAGTATTTT | CASSDGYRGRGTDTQYF
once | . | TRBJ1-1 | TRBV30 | TGTGCCTGGAGTGTAAACGTGAACACTGAAGCTTTCTTT | CAWSVNVNTEAFF
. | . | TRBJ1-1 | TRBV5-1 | TGCGCCAGCAGCTTGGTTTTAGGGGCCACTGAAGCTTTCTTT | CASSLVLGATEAFF
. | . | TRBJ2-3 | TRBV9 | TGTGCCAGCAGCGTAGCCGGGAGTCGTACCACAGATACGCAGTATTTT | CASSVAGSRTTDTQYF
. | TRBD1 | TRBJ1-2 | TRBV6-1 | TGTGCCAGCGTTCCGGGACAGCTAGACTATGGCTACACCTTC | CASVPGQLDYGYTF
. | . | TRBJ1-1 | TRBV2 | TGTGCCAGCCACCTTTCCACCGCGGCGAACACTGAAGCTTTCTTT | CASHLSTAANTEAFF
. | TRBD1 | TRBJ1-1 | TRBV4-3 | TGCGCCAGCAGCCAATACAGGGGGCGCAGTACTGAAGCTTTCTTT | CASSQYRGRSTEAFF
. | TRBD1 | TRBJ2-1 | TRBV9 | TGTGCCAGCAGCGTAGGCGGTGGACAGGGAGGATACAATGAGCAGTTCTTC | CASSVGGGQGGYNEQFF
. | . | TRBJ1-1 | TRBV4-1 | TGCGCCAGCAGCCAAGTTCCGGGAGGGCAGAACACTGAAGCTTTCTTT | CASSQVPGGQNTEAFF
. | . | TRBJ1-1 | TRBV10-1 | TGCGCCAGCAGTGAGTCAGGGGGAGGGACTGAAGCTTTCTTT | CASSESGGGTEAFF
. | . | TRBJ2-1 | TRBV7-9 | TGTGCCAGCAGCTACCCGGGGGCAGGATCCAACTCCTACAATGAGCAGTTCTTC | CASSYPGAGSNSYNEQFF
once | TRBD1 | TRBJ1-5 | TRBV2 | TGTGCCAGCAAAGGACAGGCAAATAGCAATCAGCCCCAGCATTTT | CASKGQANSNQPQHF
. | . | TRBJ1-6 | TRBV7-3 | TGTGCCAGCAGCAAGGGCACAGGGTCACCCCTCCACTTT | CASSKGTGSPLHF
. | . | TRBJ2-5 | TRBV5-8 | TGTGCCAGCAGCTTGCGAGCGGCCCGGGAGACCCAGTACTTC | CASSLRAARETQYF
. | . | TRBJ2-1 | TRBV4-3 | TGCGCCAGCAGCCAAGCAAACTTACCAGTTAATGAGCAGTTCTTC | CASSQANLPVNEQFF
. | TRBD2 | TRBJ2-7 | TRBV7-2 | TGTGCCAGCAGCTTAACTAGCGGGAGTGTGGGCTACGAGCAGTACTTC | CASSLTSGSVGYEQYF
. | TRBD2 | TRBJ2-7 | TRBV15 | TGTGCCACCAGCAGAGAAGCGGGGGCGTCCTACGAGCAGTACTTC | CATSREAGASYEQYF
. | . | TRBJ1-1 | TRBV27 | TGTGCCAGCAGTTTATCAAGGGGCCCTGACACTGAAGCTTTCTTT | CASSLSRGPDTEAFF